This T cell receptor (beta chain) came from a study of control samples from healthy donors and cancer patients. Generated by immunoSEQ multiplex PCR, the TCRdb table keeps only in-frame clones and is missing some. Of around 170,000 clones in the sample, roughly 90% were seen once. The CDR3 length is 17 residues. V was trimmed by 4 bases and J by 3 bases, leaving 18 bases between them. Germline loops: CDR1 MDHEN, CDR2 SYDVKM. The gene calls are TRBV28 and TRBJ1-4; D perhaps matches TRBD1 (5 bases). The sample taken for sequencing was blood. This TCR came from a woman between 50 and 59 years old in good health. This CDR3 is CASSSGIGTAANEKLFF. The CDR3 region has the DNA TGTGCCAGCAGTTCAGGCATAGGGACGGCGGCTAATGAAAAACTGTTTTTT.